This is a list of T cell receptor beta chains from one sample in a study of T-cell reconstitution after alpha-beta-depleted transplantation in children. TCRdb recomputed calls from the PCR reads with MiXCR, one row per CDR3 protein. The profile covers 550,000 to 800,000 distinct CDR3 sequences, with about an eighth appearing a single time and roughly 0.84% taken by the ten largest. The sequencing here drew on PBMCs, taken before TCRalphabeta/CD19-depleted stem cell transplant. The receptors originated from a girl aged 2-10 years with congenital amegakaryocytic thrombocytopenia, due to receive a stem cell transplant. The CDR3 runs from the conserved cysteine through the conserved F or W. The D gene is left open where the match is weak. Rows may omit the clone size; those that give it use once, few, many or a size class.

j_gene: TRBJ2-7
abundance: many
len: 15
v_gene: TRBV29-1
d_gene: .
CDR3nt: TGCAGCGTTGTTGGCCAAGGGCAAAGCTCCTACGAGCAGTACTTC
CDR3aa: CSVVGQGQSSYEQYF

j_gene: TRBJ2-2
abundance: many
len: 16
v_gene: TRBV7-8
d_gene: .
CDR3nt: TGTGCCAGCAGCGAGAACAGGGCTTCGAACACCGGGGAGCTGTTTTTT
CDR3aa: CASSENRASNTGELFF

j_gene: TRBJ1-1
abundance: few
len: 15
v_gene: TRBV5-1
d_gene: .
CDR3nt: TGCGCCAGCAGCTTGGCCCCGGGTGCGAACACTGAAGCTTTCTTT
CDR3aa: CASSLAPGANTEAFF

j_gene: TRBJ2-5
abundance: many
len: 12
v_gene: TRBV2
d_gene: .
CDR3nt: TGTGCCAGCAGTGAAGCGCAAACGCAGGAGTACTTC
CDR3aa: CASSEAQTQEYF

j_gene: TRBJ2-1
abundance: many
len: 13
v_gene: TRBV10-3
d_gene: .
CDR3nt: TGTGCCATCAGTGGTAGGGAATACAATGAGCAGTTCTTC
CDR3aa: CAISGREYNEQFF

j_gene: TRBJ2-7
abundance: .
len: 15
v_gene: TRBV7-2
d_gene: TRBD2
CDR3nt: TGTGCCAGCAGCCGGACTAGCGGGACCTCCTACGAGCAGTACTTC
CDR3aa: CASSRTSGTSYEQYF

j_gene: TRBJ2-1
abundance: .
len: 17
v_gene: TRBV5-5
d_gene: .
CDR3nt: TGTGCCAGCAGGAATGAGGGGGGACCCCCTTATGGCAATGAGCAGTTCTTC
CDR3aa: CASRNEGGPPYGNEQFF

j_gene: TRBJ2-3
abundance: many
len: 16
v_gene: TRBV7-9
d_gene: TRBD1
CDR3nt: TGTGCCAGCAGTCCAACGACAGGGGTGCGCACAGATACGCAGTATTTT
CDR3aa: CASSPTTGVRTDTQYF

j_gene: TRBJ2-1
abundance: many
len: 14
v_gene: TRBV12-3/TRBV12-4
d_gene: TRBD2
CDR3nt: TGTGCCAGCATCCGGACTAGCAGAGTCCATGAGCAGTTCTTC
CDR3aa: CASIRTSRVHEQFF

j_gene: TRBJ2-1
abundance: .
len: 13
v_gene: TRBV5-1
d_gene: .
CDR3nt: TGCGCCAGCAGCGGCAACCAAGACAATGAGCAGTTCTTC
CDR3aa: CASSGNQDNEQFF

j_gene: TRBJ2-7
abundance: few
len: 11
v_gene: TRBV29-1
d_gene: .
CDR3nt: TGCAGCGTTGGGATCGACTACGAGCAGTACTTC
CDR3aa: CSVGIDYEQYF

j_gene: TRBJ2-1
abundance: .
len: 9
v_gene: TRBV29-1
d_gene: .
CDR3nt: TGCAGCCGGGAGAATGAGCAGTTCTTC
CDR3aa: CSRENEQFF

j_gene: TRBJ2-2
abundance: many
len: 13
v_gene: TRBV12-3/TRBV12-4
d_gene: .
CDR3nt: TGTGCCAGCAGCTCCGACAGGCATGGGGAGCTGTTTTTT
CDR3aa: CASSSDRHGELFF

j_gene: TRBJ2-2
abundance: .
len: 15
v_gene: TRBV10-3
d_gene: TRBD2
CDR3nt: TGTGCCATCAGTGAGGGGACTAGCGTCACCGGGGAGCTGTTTTTT
CDR3aa: CAISEGTSVTGELFF